Listed below are T cell receptor beta chains from one sample, sequenced in a study of shared clonotypes between healthy human individuals. Sequencing used immunoSEQ multiplex PCR; TCRdb keeps in-frame clones, though not all of them. The sample has nearly 2 million clones, about 95% seen once. The sequencing input was naive CD8+ T cells sorted from blood. These receptors all stem from a man aged 18 to 30 in good health. CDR3s include the opening cysteine and the closing phenylalanine or tryptophan. The D gene is left open where the match is weak. Size is omitted from some rows. Given values are once, few, many or a class for expanded clones.

once,TRBD1,TRBV11-2,TRBJ2-2,CASSSYTTGGGELFF,TGTGCCAGCAGCTCTTACACGACAGGGGGAGGGGAGCTGTTTTTT
-,TRBD2,TRBV4-1,TRBJ2-7,CASSLRGLAGEQYF,TGCGCCAGCAGCTTGAGAGGACTAGCTGGCGAGCAGTACTTC
-,TRBD1,TRBV7-9,TRBJ2-1,CASSPQGASYNEQFF,TGTGCCAGCAGTCCACAGGGGGCGTCCTACAATGAGCAGTTCTTC
-,-,TRBV2,TRBJ1-1,CASRVRGFTEAFF,TGTGCCAGCAGGGTCAGGGGTTTCACTGAAGCTTTCTTT
once,-,TRBV5-1,TRBJ2-7,CASSLRRNYEQYF,TGCGCCAGCAGCTTACGCAGGAACTACGAGCAGTACTTC
-,TRBD1,TRBV4-3,TRBJ2-3,CASSLSADRTTDTQYF,TGCGCCAGCAGCCTCTCCGCGGACAGGACCACAGATACGCAGTATTTT
-,-,TRBV4-1,TRBJ1-3,CASSQESGAGNTIYF,TGCGCCAGCAGCCAAGAATCCGGGGCTGGAAACACCATATATTTT
-,-,TRBV6-5,TRBJ2-3,CASSNSGTGGDTQYF,TGTGCCAGCAGCAATAGCGGGACAGGAGGAGATACGCAGTATTTT
-,-,TRBV27,TRBJ1-5,CASSLKAGRAQHF,TGTGCCAGCAGTCTCAAAGCCGGCCGGGCCCAGCATTTT
-,TRBD2,TRBV27,TRBJ2-3,CASSLAGGPDTQYF,TGTGCCAGCAGTTTAGCGGGGGGGCCAGATACGCAGTATTTT
-,-,TRBV4-1,TRBJ2-7,CASSQVILYEQYF,TGCGCCAGCAGCCAAGTGATCTTGTACGAGCAGTACTTC
-,TRBD1,TRBV2,TRBJ1-5,CASSGQGLGNQPQHF,TGTGCCAGCAGTGGACAGGGGTTGGGCAATCAGCCCCAGCATTTT
-,TRBD1,TRBV4-1,TRBJ2-7,CASSQGQGLAREQYF,TGCGCCAGCAGCCAAGGACAGGGTCTGGCGCGGGAGCAGTACTTC
once,-,TRBV9,TRBJ1-2,CASSVGPTPDSYGYTF,TGTGCCAGCAGCGTAGGGCCCACCCCAGATAGTTATGGCTACACCTTC
-,TRBD1,TRBV5-1,TRBJ2-5,CASSWGTGVPETQYF,TGCGCCAGCAGCTGGGGGACAGGTGTCCCAGAGACCCAGTACTTC
-,TRBD1,TRBV27,TRBJ2-7,CASKLDGQGSYEQYF,TGTGCCAGCAAGCTCGACGGACAGGGTTCCTACGAGCAGTACTTC